The 18 T cell receptor beta chains below were found in one sample sequenced in a study of beta chain features in type 1 diabetes. General study results and limits: In all four CD4+ subsets, TCRB CDR3 length was significantly, moderately reduced in type 1 diabetes.

cDNA synthesis used the whole RNA isolate, giving expressed TCRB sequences. Only in-frame clones appear in the TCRdb table, and some are missing; sequencing was by immunoSEQ multiplex PCR. The table shows around 360,000 clones, with roughly an eighth occurring only once. These TCRs are of unknown antigen specificity. Sequencing was carried out using naive CD4+ T cells from blood. Every receptor here comes from a woman aged 18-35 years with type 1 diabetes.

CDR3 sequence: CASSLDRAGTEAFF. The CDR3 coding sequence is TGTGCCAGCAGCTTAGATCGGGCGGGCACTGAAGCTTTCTTT. The V and J genes are TRBV7-2 and TRBJ1-1; unclear D gene. Germline values: CDR1 SGHTA, CDR2 FQGNSA. CDR3 length equals 14 residues. V was trimmed by 1 base and J by 4 bases, leaving 10 bases between them.

A few counts support this clone. The chain joins TRBV7-9 to TRBJ2-5; D ambiguous. The CDR3 runs 14 residues. V lost 1 base and J lost 5, with 11 bases in between. Germline V gene sequence: CDR1 SEHNR, CDR2 FQNEAQ (reference sequence). The CDR3 coding sequence is TGTGCCAGCAGCTTAGGCCCGAGCCGGGAGACCCAGTACTTC. It yields the protein CASSLGPSRETQYF.

V is TRBV29-1 and J is TRBJ2-5; TRBD1 is a possible D gene (5 bases). The better agreement between TRBJ2-7 and the DNA end casts doubt on the J call. Germline CDR1 reads SQVTM; CDR2 reads ANQGSEA. The CDR3 totals 12 residues. The CDR3: CSVAAGYYEQYF. DNA for the CDR3: TGCAGCGTTGCCGCAGGGTACTACGAGCAGTACTTC.

This clone was counted a few times. This sequence joins TRBV27 and TRBJ1-2, with TRBD1 identical over 8 bases. CDR1 and CDR2 from the germline V gene are MNHEY and SMNVEV (reference sequence). The CDR3 has 15 amino acids. V gave up 2 bases and J gave up 8 bases; unmatched junction bases: 10. This CDR3 is CASSLADREAIGYTF. The CDR3 region has the DNA TGTGCCAGCAGTTTAGCGGACAGGGAGGCTATCGGCTACACCTTC.

There are a few counts of this clone. The rearrangement links TRBV6-6 to TRBJ2-7; D remains ambiguous. CDR3 length: 12 amino acids. The germline CDR1 and CDR2 sequences are MNHNY and SVGAGI (reference sequence). V was clipped by 0 bases and J by 10 bases, with 10 bases between them. The CDR3 loop reads CASSYSDGGQYF. Here the CDR3 DNA reads TGTGCCAGCAGTTACTCTGACGGCGGACAGTACTTC.

On this clone: The same CDR3 also results from other DNA sequences found in this sample. The chain has TRBV6-5 and TRBJ2-7, with 9 positions matching TRBD1. The J segment lost 2 bases and the V segment lost 3 bases, leaving 2 bases of the junction unmatched. There are 14 residues in the CDR3. Germline CDR1 and CDR2: MNHEY and SVGAGI. The CDR3 loop is CASSYGTGTYEQYF. The CDR3 DNA sequence: TGTGCCAGCAGTTATGGGACAGGGACCTACGAGCAGTACTTC.

This chain joins TRBV14 and TRBJ2-1; no clear D gene. The V end lost 1 base, the J end lost 8 bases, and 21 bases lay between the germline ends. Germline V gene data show CDR1 as SGHDN and CDR2 as FVKESK. There are 17 residues in the CDR3. This CDR3 is CASSQGWKRNLRDEQFF. The CDR3 nucleotides read TGTGCCAGCAGCCAAGGATGGAAACGGAACCTTCGGGATGAGCAGTTCTTC.

This clone has a handful of counts. This chain links TRBV5-1 with TRBJ2-3, with 7 bases fitting TRBD1. The CDR3 contains 16 residues. The J segment lost 4 bases and the V segment lost 0 bases, leaving 8 bases of the junction unmatched. Germline-derived CDR1 and CDR2 are SGHRS and YFSETQ. Here the CDR3 DNA reads TGCGCCAGCAGCTTGGTGGCAGGGGGAAGGGCAGATACGCAGTATTTT. Translation: CASSLVAGGRADTQYF.

The chain employs TRBV7-8 and TRBJ2-3; TRBD1 might be the D (5 bases). The CDR3 runs 16 residues. Germline V gives CDR1 SGHVS, CDR2 FQNEAQ. Deletions cut 1 base from V and 6 bases from J, with 17 bases between. CDR3: CASSLGVSPKGDTQYF. CDR3 nucleotides: TGTGCCAGCAGCTTAGGGGTTAGCCCTAAGGGGGATACGCAGTATTTT.

This clone has only a few counts. The V gene is TRBV5-4, the J gene TRBJ2-7; D is possibly TRBD2 (6 bases). Trimming removed 4 bases from V and 0 bases from J, with 14 bases in between. Germline V gives CDR1 SGHNT, CDR2 YYREEE (reference sequence). This CDR3 has 15 amino acids. In nucleotides, the CDR3 is TGTGCCAGCAGCCAGACTAGTCGAAGCTCCTACGAGCAGTACTTC. Its protein product is CASSQTSRSSYEQYF.

This sequence joins TRBV25-1 and TRBJ1-1; TRBD1 matches 7 bases. V shed 3 bases and J 0 bases; nucleotides not matched to a gene: 1. The CDR3 length is 14 residues. CDR1 MGHDK and CDR2 SYGVNS come from the germline V gene. The CDR3 here is CASSDGQVNTEAFF. CDR3 nucleotide sequence: TGTGCCAGCAGTGATGGACAGGTGAACACTGAAGCTTTCTTT.

This clone has just a few counts. This chain uses TRBV19 with TRBJ2-6; 8 bases match TRBD1. The ends lost 7 bases at V and 1 base at J; junction bases unmatched: 3. Germline V gene lookup returns CDR1 LNHDA and CDR2 SQIVND (reference sequence). There are 15 residues in the CDR3. CDR3 protein: CASKDRGSGANVLTF. Written as DNA, the CDR3 is TGTGCCAGTAAAGACAGGGGTTCTGGGGCCAACGTCCTGACTTTC.

The chain couples TRBV7-9 to TRBJ2-5; TRBD2 might be the D (6 bases). This CDR3 is 13 amino acids long. Trimming removed 6 bases at V and 4 bases at J, with 12 bases between. The germline V gene encodes CDR1 SEHNR and CDR2 FQNEAQ (reference sequence). The CDR3, as DNA: TGTGCCAGCAGGGGAGGAGCGGCAGAGACCCAGTACTTC. Encoded protein: CASRGGAAETQYF.

The chain is built from TRBV30 and TRBJ2-1; a weak D match, TRBD2 (6 bases). Germline values: CDR1 GTSNPN, CDR2 SVGIG (reference sequence). CDR3 length equals 14 residues. V was pared by 1 base and J by 5 bases, with 12 bases between. The CDR3 nucleotides read TGTGCCTGGAGTGGATCCCCGGGAGACAATGAGCAGTTCTTC. It is translated as CAWSGSPGDNEQFF.

This clone was counted a few times. V and J are TRBV5-6 and TRBJ2-7; 7 bases are a match to TRBD1. V was pared by 4 bases and J by 7 bases, with 8 bases of the junction left unmatched. Germline V gene data show CDR1 as SGHDT and CDR2 as YYEEEE. The CDR3 extends over 13 amino acids. As DNA, the CDR3 is TGTGCCAGCAGCACGTGGACAGGTCGGGAGCAGTACTTC. Translation: CASSTWTGREQYF.

This CDR3 reads CASSVYERGNEQFF. Written as DNA, the CDR3 is TGCGCCAGCAGCGTATACGAGCGGGGCAATGAGCAGTTCTTC. This rearrangement joins TRBV5-1 to TRBJ2-1; 7 bases match TRBD2. V was pared by 4 bases and J by 6 bases, with 7 bases of the junction left unmatched. Looked up from germline, CDR1 is SGHRS and CDR2 is YFSETQ. The CDR3 has 14 amino acids.

This clone turned up a few times. The gene calls are TRBV29-1 and TRBJ1-1; D is ambiguous. Germline V gene sequence: CDR1 SQVTM, CDR2 ANQGSEA. The CDR3 is 10 amino acids. V shed 3 bases and J shed 11 bases, with 10 bases lying between them. The CDR3 coding sequence is TGCAGCGTTGAGGAGGCCGCGGCTTTCTTT. This encodes CSVEEAAAFF.

This clone came up a few times. The V and J genes are TRBV28 and TRBJ2-7; 8 bases match TRBD2. The ends lost 7 bases at V and 0 bases at J; junction bases unmatched: 2. The CDR3 spans 13 residues. Germline CDR1 reads MDHEN; CDR2 reads SYDVKM. The CDR3 region is CASTRGGSYEQYF. The CDR3 region has the DNA TGTGCCAGCACCCGGGGGGGCTCCTACGAGCAGTACTTC.